This TCR beta chain originates from a study of CD8 T cells in Susac syndrome. The control group consisted of healthy donors matched for age and sex. While CD8+ and CD4+ T cells were isolated negatively, TEMRA cells were enriched by FACS. The RNA input was roughly 0.45 to 1 ug, and it was reverse transcribed with random hexamers. immunoSEQ multiplex PCR amplified TCR beta CDR3 across 54 Vbeta, 13 Jbeta. A single record per CDR3 protein comes from TCRdb applying MiXCR to the immunoSEQ multiplex PCR reads. The sample lists roughly 130,000 distinct CDR3 sequences, over 90% occurring once. The germline V and J ends were trimmed by 1 base and 3 bases, with 15 bases remaining between them. This CDR3 is 17 amino acids long. The germline V gene has CDR1 SGHAT and CDR2 FQNNGV.

The sequencing input was CD4+ T cells from PBMCs. The J gene is TRBJ2-2, the V gene TRBV11-2; a possible D gene is TRBD1 (6 bases). The origin of this receptor is a human donor in good health. DNA for the CDR3: TGTGCCAGCAGCTTAGTTTCCCGGGACACGGACACCGGGGAGCTGTTTTTT. Its protein product is CASSLVSRDTDTGELFF.